Listed here is a single T cell receptor beta chain. This specimen comes from a study of blood T cell repertoires in COVID-19. About the research overall: The cDNA or gDNA used as material had been derived from T cells, B-cell-depleted T cells, or PBMCs.

Clones were sequenced by immunoSEQ multiplex PCR, and TCRdb holds only the in-frame ones, with some missing. The repertoire consists of around 100,000 clones, with around 91% occurring once and the leading ten covering 32%. The germline gives CDR1 SGHRS, CDR2 YFSETQ. This CDR3 is built from 14 residues. V trimming: 8 bases; J trimming: 5 bases; junction bases outside the gene matches: 11. Specimen: peripheral blood. The chain employs TRBV5-1 and TRBJ2-3; 7 bases are a match to TRBD1. This clonotype was sampled from a woman of 80 years or more with acute or convalescent COVID-19. CDR3 sequence (DNA): TGCGCCAGTGGGGCCCGGCAGGGGGAAGATACGCAGTATTTT. It codes for CASGARQGEDTQYF.